This T cell receptor (beta chain) derives from a study of OX40 agonist ivuxolimab in advanced cancers. Concerning the study at large: Ivuxolimab, which targeted the costimulatory receptor OX40 (CD134), was an agonistic, fully human IgG2 monoclonal antibody. Intravenous ivuxolimab was administered to patients every 2 weeks at six dose levels: 0.01, 0.1, 0.3, 1.5, 3 and 10 mg/kg. Of the roughly 51 patients in dose escalation, 19 had hepatocellular carcinoma, about 15 had melanoma, 9 had renal cell carcinoma and 9 had head and neck cancer. A male proportion of about 79% and a mean age of 60 years, ranging from roughly 20 to 80, were recorded for the dose-escalation cohort. Prior anti-PD-1, anti-PD-L1 or anti-CTLA-4 therapy was permitted, and about 40% of dose-escalation patients had received checkpoint inhibitors. Partial responses occurred in three dose-escalation patients, of whom one had hepatocellular carcinoma and two had cutaneous melanoma. Peripheral TCRbeta sequencing was intended to test whether TCR sequence diversity was altered and clonal T-cell expansion was caused by ivuxolimab. The monotherapy dose-escalation portion (N ≈ 56 patients) of the phase I ivuxolimab trial is reported in the paper. Study-wide findings and limitations: Low levels of normalized T-cell clonal expansion were also seen in some patients who did not respond. Partial responders in the 0.1-3.0 mg/kg groups had among the lowest normalized peripheral clonal expansion, especially among CD8+ T cells. On average, CD8+ T cells showed more expanded clones than CD4+ T cells after ivuxolimab. Which antigens the clonally expanded peripheral T cells were specific for was not determined. At doses from 0.1 to 3.0 mg/kg, clonal expansion was seen in both CD4+ and CD8+ blood T cells between baseline and week 6.

The CDR3, from cysteine to phenylalanine, totals 14 residues. Kept here is only the CDR3 DNA, which spans 42 bases and is read in frame from base 1. The germline V gene yields MNHEY for CDR1 and SVGAGI for CDR2. Relative to germline, V is 2 bases shorter and J is 5 bases shorter, with 12 bases between their ends. To note about this clone: Its antigen is still unknown. Base quality data are lacking; no much larger clone is found one base away.

The trial excluded patients who had a history of autoimmune disease or who were on systemic immunosuppression. In every dose cohort, peripheral blood was drawn for TCR sequencing at baseline, cycle 4 day 1, and cycle 7 day 1. The samples were drawn from a first-in-human, open-label, multicenter phase I dose-escalation trial of ivuxolimab. Adults with locally advanced or metastatic melanoma, renal cell, hepatocellular, or head and neck squamous cell carcinoma were enrolled in the trial. Before TCR sequencing, CD4+ and CD8+ T cells were separately sorted from peripheral blood. For sequencing of the TCRbeta CDR3 region, genomic DNA was extracted from the sorted cells. The immunoSEQ Assay was used to sequence the TCRbeta CDR3 regions. Held by TCRdb, this immuneACCESS table contains in-frame sequences only and omits some clones. Under half of the omission traces to an unresolved V gene where checked; the cause of the rest is unknown. A total of about 15,000 clones appear in this sample, around 74% of them only once. Together, the top ten hold less than 40% of the sample.

Specimen: CD4+ or CD8+ T cells sorted from blood, collected in a trial of the OX40 agonist ivuxolimab. The rearranged segments are TRBV6-5 and TRBJ2-5; the D segment could be TRBD2, given 6 matching bases. The TCR was taken from an adult with an advanced solid tumor such as melanoma, head and neck, liver or kidney cancer. The CDR3 corresponds to CASSYGWSGETQYF. The nucleotides are TGTGCCAGCAGTTACGGGTGGAGCGGGGAGACCCAGTACTTC.